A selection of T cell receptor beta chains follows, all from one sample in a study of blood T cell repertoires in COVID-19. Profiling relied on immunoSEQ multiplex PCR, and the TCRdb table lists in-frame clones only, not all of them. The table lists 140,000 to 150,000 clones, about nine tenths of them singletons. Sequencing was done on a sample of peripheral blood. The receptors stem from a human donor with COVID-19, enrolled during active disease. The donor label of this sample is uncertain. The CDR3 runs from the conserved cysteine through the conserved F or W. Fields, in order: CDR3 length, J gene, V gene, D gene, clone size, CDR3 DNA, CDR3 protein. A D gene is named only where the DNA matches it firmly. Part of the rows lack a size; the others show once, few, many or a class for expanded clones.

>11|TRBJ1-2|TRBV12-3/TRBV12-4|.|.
TGTGCCACTCAGGGAAACTATGGCTACACCTTC
CATQGNYGYTF
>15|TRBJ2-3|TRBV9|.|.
TGTGCCAGCAGCGTAGAGGCGGGGGCACAAGATACGCAGTATTTT
CASSVEAGAQDTQYF
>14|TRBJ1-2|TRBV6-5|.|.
TGTGCCAGCAGTTACCGAGCCGGGGGCTATGGCTACACCTTC
CASSYRAGGYGYTF
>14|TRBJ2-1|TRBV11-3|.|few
TGTGCCAGCAGCTTCTCGGACACTTACAATGAGCAGTTCTTC
CASSFSDTYNEQFF
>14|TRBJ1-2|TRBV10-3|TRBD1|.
TGTGCCATCAGTGAGTCGGGACAGGACAGGGGCTACACCTTC
CAISESGQDRGYTF
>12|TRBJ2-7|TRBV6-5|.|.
TGTGCCAGCAGCCGTACAGGGTCCGAGCAGTACTTC
CASSRTGSEQYF
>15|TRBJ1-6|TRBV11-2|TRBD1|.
TGTGCCAGCAGCTTAGCGGGACAGGGATATTCACCCCTCCACTTT
CASSLAGQGYSPLHF
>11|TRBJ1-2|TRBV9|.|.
TGTGCCAGCAGCTCTGAGTATGGCTACACCTTC
CASSSEYGYTF
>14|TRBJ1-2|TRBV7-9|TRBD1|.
TGTGCCAGCAGCTATGTGGACAGGGGGCTTGGCTACACCTTC
CASSYVDRGLGYTF
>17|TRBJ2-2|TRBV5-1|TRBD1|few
TGCGCCAGCAGCTTGGGGGGACAGGGGGCGAGCACCGGGGAGCTGTTTTTT
CASSLGGQGASTGELFF
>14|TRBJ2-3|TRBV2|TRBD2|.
TGTGCCAGCAGACTAGCGGGGGGGACAGATACGCAGTATTTT
CASRLAGGTDTQYF
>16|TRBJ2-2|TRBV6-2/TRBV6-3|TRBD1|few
TGTGCCAGCAGTATCACCAGGACAGGGAACACCGGGGAGCTGTTTTTT
CASSITRTGNTGELFF
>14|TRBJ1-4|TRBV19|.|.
TGTGCCAGTACCACAATGGGCACTAATGAAAAACTGTTTTTT
CASTTMGTNEKLFF
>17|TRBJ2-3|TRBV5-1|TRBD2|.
TGCGCCAGCAGCTTGGCAGTAGCGGGGTCTAGCACAGATACGCAGTATTTT
CASSLAVAGSSTDTQYF
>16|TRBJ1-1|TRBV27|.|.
TGTGCCAGCAGTTTAGCCGGGGGAGGAAGGGATACTGAAGCTTTCTTT
CASSLAGGGRDTEAFF
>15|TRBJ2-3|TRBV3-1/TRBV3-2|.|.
TGTGCCAGCAGCCATCCAGCGGGCAGCCCAGATACGCAGTATTTT
CASSHPAGSPDTQYF
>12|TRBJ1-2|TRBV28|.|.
TGTGCCAGCAGTTTGACAGGTTGGGGCTACACCTTC
CASSLTGWGYTF
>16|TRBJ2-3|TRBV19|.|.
TGTGCCAGTAGTATTTTGTGGGGCCGGGGGACAGATACGCAGTATTTT
CASSILWGRGTDTQYF
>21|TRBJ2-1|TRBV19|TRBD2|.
TGTGCCAGTAGTATCGGGCAGGGGGCCCGAACTAGCGGGACCCCCTACAATGAGCAGTTCTTC
CASSIGQGARTSGTPYNEQFF
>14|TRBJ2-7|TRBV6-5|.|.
TGTGCCAGCATTATAGGTCAGGGCCACTACGAGCAGTACTTC
CASIIGQGHYEQYF
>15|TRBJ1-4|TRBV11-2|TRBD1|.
TGTGCCAGCAGCTCCTCCGGGACAGGGGGTGAAAAACTGTTTTTT
CASSSSGTGGEKLFF
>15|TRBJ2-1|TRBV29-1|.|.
TGCAGCGCCAACCCAGGACAGTTCGGCTACAATGAGCAGTTCTTC
CSANPGQFGYNEQFF
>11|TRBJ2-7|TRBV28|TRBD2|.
TGTGCCGCGAGGGACTACTCCGAGCAGTACTTC
CAARDYSEQYF
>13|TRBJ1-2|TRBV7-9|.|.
TGTGCCAGCAGCTTAGGACAGTTAGGGGGCTACACCTTC
CASSLGQLGGYTF
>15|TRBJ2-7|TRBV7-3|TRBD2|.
TGTGCCAGCGTACCTAGCGGGAGTTACACCTACGAGCAGTACTTC
CASVPSGSYTYEQYF
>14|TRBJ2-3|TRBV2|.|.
TGTGCCAGCAGGCCCACGGGGGGCACAGATACGCAGTATTTT
CASRPTGGTDTQYF
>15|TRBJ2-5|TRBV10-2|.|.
TGCGCCAGCAGTGAGAGGGGCGGGACCCAAGAGACCCAGTACTTC
CASSERGGTQETQYF
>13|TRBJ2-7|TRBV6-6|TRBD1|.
TGTGCCAGCAGTTTCAGACAGGGAATCGAGCAGTACTTC
CASSFRQGIEQYF
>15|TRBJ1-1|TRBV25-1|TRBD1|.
TGTGCCAGCAGTGAAAGTGGAGGGGGCAACACTGAAGCTTTCTTT
CASSESGGGNTEAFF
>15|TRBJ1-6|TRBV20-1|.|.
TGCAGTGCTAGTCGGGGGAGCTCCTATAATTCACCCCTCCACTTT
CSASRGSSYNSPLHF
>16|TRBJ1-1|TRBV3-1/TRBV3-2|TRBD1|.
TGTGCCAGCAGCCTCCCGGGACAGGGGCCGAACACTGAAGCTTTCTTT
CASSLPGQGPNTEAFF
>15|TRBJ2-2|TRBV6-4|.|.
TGTGCCAGCAGTGAGGACGAGGGTAACACCGGGGAGCTGTTTTTT
CASSEDEGNTGELFF
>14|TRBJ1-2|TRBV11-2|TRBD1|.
TGTGCCAGCAGCTTCGGACAGGGCGACTATGGCTACACCTTC
CASSFGQGDYGYTF
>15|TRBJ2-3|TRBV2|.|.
TGTGCCAGCAGTGAAGTGCAACTCCGCACAGATACGCAGTATTTT
CASSEVQLRTDTQYF
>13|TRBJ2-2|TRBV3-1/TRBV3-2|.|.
TGTGCCAGCAGCCACCTGAGCACCGGGGAGCTGTTTTTT
CASSHLSTGELFF
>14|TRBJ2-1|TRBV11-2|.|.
TGTGCCAGCAGCTTAGATGAGGCCTACAATGAGCAGTTCTTC
CASSLDEAYNEQFF
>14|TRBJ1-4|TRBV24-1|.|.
TGTGCCACCAGTGATTTGTTCCCGGGTCTAAAACTGTTTTTT
CATSDLFPGLKLFF
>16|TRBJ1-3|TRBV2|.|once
TGTGCCAGCAGTGCCCAGGGCCAAAGAATTGGAAACACCATATATTTT
CASSAQGQRIGNTIYF
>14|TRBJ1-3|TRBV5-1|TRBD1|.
TGCGCCAGCAGCTGGGACAGCTCTGGAAACACCATATATTTT
CASSWDSSGNTIYF
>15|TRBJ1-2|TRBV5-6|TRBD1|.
TGTGCCAGCAGCTCCCAGGGGGGAGGCTTCTATGGCTACACCTTC
CASSSQGGGFYGYTF
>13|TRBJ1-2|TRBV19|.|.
TGTGCCAGTAGTATTCTGTTGTACTATGGCTACACCTTC
CASSILLYYGYTF
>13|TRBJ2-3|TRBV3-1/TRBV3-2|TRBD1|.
TGTGCCAGCAGGGACAGGGTCTCAGATACGCAGTATTTT
CASRDRVSDTQYF
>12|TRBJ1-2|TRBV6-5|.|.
TGTGCCAGCACCCGGGGTTCTTTTGGCTACACCTTC
CASTRGSFGYTF
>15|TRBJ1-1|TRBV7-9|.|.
TGTGCCAGCAGCTTAAACCAGGGTCTGAACACTGAAGCTTTCTTT
CASSLNQGLNTEAFF
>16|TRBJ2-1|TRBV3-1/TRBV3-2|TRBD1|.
TGTGCCAGCAGCCAAGTGACACAGGGGGCAGGGAATGAGCAGTTCTTC
CASSQVTQGAGNEQFF